These T cell receptor beta chains were read from a single sample in a study of T cell responses to AZD1222 COVID-19 vaccine. Profiling relied on immunoSEQ multiplex PCR, and the TCRdb table lists in-frame clones only, not all of them. The sample has about 180,000 clones; 75% to 90% are singletons. This specimen was peripheral blood, taken on day 0 of AZD1222 vaccination. The receptors here all came from an adult in good health. Each CDR3 is given with its conserved first and last residue. A D gene is named only where the DNA matches it firmly. Size values are once, few and many counts, or a class for expanded clones, and some rows have none.

clone size | J gene | D gene | V gene | CDR3 protein | CDR3 DNA
NA | TRBJ1-1 | NA | TRBV6-5 | CASSDRRHTEAFF | TGTGCCAGCAGCGACAGGCGACACACTGAAGCTTTCTTT
NA | TRBJ2-7 | NA | TRBV6-5 | CASSQGGEQYF | TGTGCCAGCAGTCAGGGTGGCGAGCAGTACTTC
NA | TRBJ2-7 | NA | TRBV7-9 | CASSPVAGRYEQYF | TGTGCCAGCAGCCCGGTGGCAGGGCGCTACGAGCAGTACTTC
NA | TRBJ1-1 | TRBD1 | TRBV6-2/TRBV6-3 | CASSLYPGQLMNTEAFF | TGTGCCAGCAGTCTTTATCCGGGACAGCTCATGAACACTGAAGCTTTCTTT
NA | TRBJ1-2 | TRBD1 | TRBV5-6 | CASSLDPTGTYGYTF | TGTGCCAGCAGCTTGGACCCGACAGGGACCTATGGCTACACCTTC
NA | TRBJ1-2 | NA | TRBV2 | CASRRQGLNYGYTF | TGTGCCAGCAGGCGGCAGGGCCTTAACTATGGCTACACCTTC
NA | TRBJ2-3 | TRBD2 | TRBV11-2 | CASSAIAGYTDTQYF | TGTGCCAGCAGCGCAATAGCGGGATACACAGATACGCAGTATTTT
NA | TRBJ1-1 | TRBD1 | TRBV4-1 | CASSHKTGGVSWDTEAFF | TGCGCCAGCAGCCATAAGACAGGGGGGGTCAGTTGGGACACTGAAGCTTTCTTT
NA | TRBJ2-7 | TRBD1 | TRBV28 | CASSFQDRVEQYF | TGTGCCAGCAGTTTCCAGGACAGGGTTGAGCAGTACTTC
NA | TRBJ1-1 | NA | TRBV28 | CASITWGAEPAEAFF | TGTGCCAGCATCACTTGGGGGGCTGAGCCAGCTGAAGCTTTCTTT
once | TRBJ2-2 | TRBD1 | TRBV19 | CASSPTGARSTGELFF | TGTGCCAGTAGTCCGACAGGGGCGCGAAGCACCGGGGAGCTGTTTTTT
NA | TRBJ1-5 | TRBD1 | TRBV27 | CASSSNRGRASNQPQHF | TGTGCCAGCAGCTCAAACAGGGGGCGAGCTAGCAATCAGCCCCAGCATTTT
NA | TRBJ1-1 | NA | TRBV7-2 | CASSFGGAAFF | TGTGCCAGCAGCTTTGGGGGAGCAGCTTTCTTT
NA | TRBJ1-1 | NA | TRBV7-9 | CASSYRESLRTEAFF | TGTGCCAGCAGCTACCGGGAGTCCCTGAGGACTGAAGCTTTCTTT
NA | TRBJ1-2 | NA | TRBV29-1 | CSVDGSVLYGYTF | TGCAGCGTTGATGGTTCCGTGCTCTATGGCTACACCTTC
NA | TRBJ2-4 | NA | TRBV6-1 | CASSERTLAIQYF | TGTGCCAGCAGTGAAAGGACATTGGCCATTCAGTACTTC
few | TRBJ1-4 | TRBD1 | TRBV19 | CASSLQGQSEKLFF | TGTGCCAGTAGTTTACAGGGGCAGAGTGAAAAACTGTTTTTT
NA | TRBJ1-1 | TRBD1 | TRBV30 | CAWRTGERAFF | TGTGCCTGGAGAACAGGGGAAAGAGCTTTCTTT
NA | TRBJ1-3 | NA | TRBV5-1 | CASSFDGHSGNTIYF | TGCGCCAGCAGCTTCGACGGTCACTCTGGAAACACCATATATTTT
few | TRBJ2-7 | TRBD2 | TRBV28 | CASRHTSGSLPREQYF | TGTGCCAGCAGGCACACTAGCGGGAGTTTACCTCGTGAGCAGTACTTC
NA | TRBJ1-1 | NA | TRBV7-7 | CASSQGIGTEAFF | TGTGCCAGCAGCCAGGGGATCGGCACTGAAGCTTTCTTT
NA | TRBJ1-1 | NA | TRBV30 | CAWSRSNTEAFF | TGTGCCTGGAGTCGGTCGAACACTGAAGCTTTCTTT
few | TRBJ2-2 | TRBD1 | TRBV6-5 | CASSYPGQGATGELFF | TGTGCCAGCAGTTACCCCGGACAGGGTGCCACCGGGGAGCTGTTTTTT
NA | TRBJ1-4 | NA | TRBV5-1 | CASSHPPVNEKLFF | TGCGCCAGCAGCCACCCCCCCGTTAATGAAAAACTGTTTTTT
NA | TRBJ2-3 | NA | TRBV7-6 | CASSFGGRDTQYF | TGTGCCAGCAGCTTTGGAGGGCGGGATACGCAGTATTTT
NA | TRBJ2-3 | NA | TRBV27 | CASSFRGGRPDTQYF | TGTGCCAGCAGTTTTAGAGGGGGGCGGCCAGATACGCAGTATTTT
NA | TRBJ1-1 | NA | TRBV7-3 | CASSPPGVQITEAFF | TGTGCCAGCAGCCCACCGGGGGTCCAGATCACTGAAGCTTTCTTT